These 12 T cell receptor beta chains came from one sample sequenced in a study of T-cell memory formation after mild COVID-19 (TCRdb year 2021). Library method: 5' RACE. These reads were obtained on an Illumina NovaSeq 6000. TCRdb trimmed the raw reads at Q25, called clones with MiXCR and kept productive beta chains. Merged by CDR3 protein, the rows form single entries marked with the most common genes and DNA. For this sample the table gives about 270,000 distinct CDR3 sequences, of which around 16% were detected only once. The ten biggest clones cover roughly 24% of the sample. The sample consisted of PBMCs or a T cell subset sorted from them (not recorded which). Every receptor here comes from a man aged 18-30 years who had mild COVID-19 (a few samples of this study predate the infection). The sample titles of this study are shuffled in the database, so cell type and time point are left out; the donor was told from shared clones.

The chain is built from TRBV15 and TRBJ2-5; perhaps TRBD2 as D (6 bases). Germline CDR1 and CDR2: LNHNV and YYDKDF (reference sequence). The CDR3 contains 15 residues. Trimming took 5 bases from V and 3 from J, leaving 16 bases between them. CDR3 coding DNA: TGTGCCACCAGCGAACCCGCGGGGAGGAAAGAGACCCAGTACTTC. It is translated as CATSEPAGRKETQYF. Filled out from reference TRBV15 and TRBJ2-5, the complete variable domain reads DAMVIQNPRYQVTQFGKPVTLSCSQTLNHNVMYWYQQKSSQAPKLLFHYYDKDFNNEADTPDNFQSRRPNTSFCFLDIRSPGLGDTAMYLCATSEPAGRKETQYFGPGTRLLVL.

In its sample, this clonotype was seen many times. V and J are TRBV10-2 and TRBJ2-5; D is tentatively TRBD1 or TRBD2 (6 bases each). The CDR3 runs 13 residues. V lost 7 bases, J lost 5 bases, and 14 bases lay in between. Germline-derived CDR1 and CDR2 are WSHSY and SAAADI. CDR3 region: CASKAGGGETQYF. CDR3 nucleotides: TGCGCCAGCAAAGCCGGGGGCGGCGAGACCCAGTACTTC.

This clonotype was found many times. The V and J genes are TRBV5-6 and TRBJ2-7; a weak D match, TRBD1 (6 bases). CDR3 size: 12 residues. CDR1 and CDR2 from the germline V gene are SGHDT and YYEEEE. V lost 5 bases, J lost 4 bases, and 10 bases lay in between. CDR3 protein: CASSRDKYEQYV. CDR3 nucleotide sequence: TGTGCCAGCAGTCGGGACAAATACGAGCAGTACGTC.

The V and J genes are TRBV7-2 and TRBJ2-1, with 9 bases fitting TRBD2. The V and J ends lost 5 bases and 3 bases, in that order; junction bases with no gene match: 8. The length of the CDR3 is 16 residues. The V gene's germline CDR1 is SGHTA and CDR2 FQGNSA. CDR3 protein: CASSLLAGLDYNEQFF. CDR3 bases: TGTGCCAGCAGCCTGCTAGCGGGGCTCGACTACAATGAGCAGTTCTTC. Complete variable domain (other parts from reference TRBV7-2 and TRBJ2-1): GAGVSQSPSNKVTEKGKDVELRCDPISGHTALYWYRQSLGQGLEFLIYFQGNSAPDKSGLPSDRFSAERTGGSVSTLTIQRTQQEDSAVYLCASSLLAGLDYNEQFFGPGTRLTVL.

At least ten counts were recorded for this clonotype. This chain joins TRBV5-1 and TRBJ2-1; 8 positions agree with TRBD2. Per germline, CDR1 SGHRS and CDR2 YFSETQ. The length of the CDR3 is 16 residues. The V segment lost 1 base and the J segment 9 bases; nucleotides outside the gene matches: 12. In DNA, the CDR3 is TGCGCCAGCAGCTTGAGGTCGGGGGGGGCCGTTGGTGAGCAGTTCTTC. Translation: CASSLRSGGAVGEQFF.

The rearrangement uses TRBV5-5 and TRBJ2-3; D is unresolved. CDR1 and CDR2 from the germline V gene are SGHKS and YYEKEE (reference sequence). The CDR3 runs 15 residues. Trimming took off 0 bases at V and 6 bases at J, with 14 bases between the two ends. CDR3 nucleotide sequence: TGTGCCAGCAGCTTGGAAGGGCCTCCGGGTGATACGCAGTATTTT. Translated: CASSLEGPPGDTQYF.

V usage is TRBV5-1 and J usage is TRBJ1-4, with 7 nucleotides matching TRBD1. J was trimmed by 2 bases and V by 4 bases; bases with no gene match: 17. The germline CDR1 and CDR2 sequences are SGHRS and YFSETQ. The CDR3 length is 19 residues. The DNA for the CDR3 is TGCGCCAGCAGCCCGCCGGGAAGGGGGCGCTTTCTCACTAATGAAAAACTGTTTTTT. Residues: CASSPPGRGRFLTNEKLFF.

J is TRBJ1-5 and V is TRBV9; no firm D call. The germline V gene encodes CDR1 SGDLS and CDR2 YYNGEE. V was shortened by 0 bases and J by 4 bases, with 5 bases between the two germline ends. This CDR3 comprises 13 residues. The CDR3 DNA follows: TGTGCCAGCAGCGTAGAGGCTAATCAGCCCCAGCATTTT. As protein: CASSVEANQPQHF.

This clonotype was observed a single time. This chain joins TRBV7-3 and TRBJ2-1; 8 positions agree with TRBD1. V gave up 4 bases and J gave up 9 bases; unmatched junction bases: 8. Germline V lookup: CDR1 SGHTA, CDR2 FQGTGA. The CDR3 contains 14 residues. Here the CDR3 reads CASSSPDRGGEQFF. The DNA for the CDR3 is TGTGCCAGCAGCTCACCCGACAGGGGCGGTGAGCAGTTCTTC. The full variable domain, in which reference TRBV7-3 and TRBJ2-1 provide the parts outside the CDR3, is GAGVSQTPSNKVTEKGKYVELRCDPISGHTALYWYRQSLGQGPEFLIYFQGTGAADDSGLPNDRFFAVRPEGSVSTLKIQRTERGDSAVYLCASSSPDRGGEQFFGPGTRLTVL.

This clonotype was found a few times. The V call is TRBV5-1, the J call TRBJ2-5; TRBD1 matches at 9 bases. The junction had 13 bases not matched to a gene; V was cut back by 8 bases and J by 5 bases. This CDR3 has 15 amino acids. CDR1 is SGHRS, CDR2 YFSETQ, per germline. The CDR3 reads CASGSGTGRSETQYF. CDR3 DNA sequence: TGCGCCAGTGGATCCGGGACAGGGCGTTCGGAGACCCAGTACTTC.

This chain connects TRBV7-2 to TRBJ2-5, with D maybe TRBD1 (6 bases). Germline V gives CDR1 SGHTA, CDR2 FQGNSA. Trimming shortened V by 8 bases and J by 4 bases, and 20 bases separated the two germline ends. The CDR3 has 15 residues. For the CDR3, the DNA is TGTGCCAGCGCCCCTCAGCAGGGGAGTATAGAGACCCAGTACTTC. This codes for CASAPQQGSIETQYF.

This clonotype was observed at least ten times. V and J are TRBV4-3 and TRBJ1-2; maybe TRBD1 (5 bases). The length of the CDR3 is 12 residues. Between the trimmed V and J ends, which lost 0 bases and 7 bases, there was a span of 6 bases. Germline V gives CDR1 LGHNA, CDR2 YSLEER. This chain's CDR3 is CASSQDGGGYTF. The CDR3 DNA is TGCGCCAGCAGCCAAGATGGGGGTGGCTACACCTTC.